Following are 27 T cell receptor beta chains from one sample sequenced in a study of blood T cell repertoires in COVID-19 (dated by TCRdb to about 2020). Libraries were constructed by the immunoSEQ multiplex PCR assay. TCRdb provides this immuneACCESS table in a form limited to in-frame rearrangements. Some clones are lacking; in checked studies, under half of them reflect an unresolved V gene, and why the rest are absent is not known. This sample holds some 400,000 clones; around 87% were observed only once. Jointly, the top ten make up under 1.5% of the sample. The sequencing input was PBMCs or T cells enriched from blood (not recorded which). These receptor sequences come from a man aged 25 to 40 who had recovered from COVID-19.

V and J are TRBV6-5 and TRBJ1-2; D perhaps matches TRBD1 (6 bases). Germline CDR1 is MNHEY and CDR2 is SVGAGI. This CDR3 has 10 residues. CDR3 DNA sequence: TGTCTGACGGGGGGCGATGGCTACACCTTC. This codes for CLTGGDGYTF.

The gene calls are TRBV29-1 and TRBJ2-3; no clear D. This CDR3 region has 13 residues. CDR1 is SQVTM, CDR2 ANQGSEA, per germline. Between the trimmed V and J ends, which lost 3 bases and 2 bases, there was a span of 9 bases. DNA for the CDR3: TGCAGCGTTGAGGGTAGCTACACAGATACGCAGTATTTT. The encoded protein is CSVEGSYTDTQYF.

The chain joins TRBV29-1 to TRBJ1-1, with D possibly TRBD1 on 6 matching bases. Between the trimmed V and J ends, which lost 5 bases and 7 bases, there was a span of 14 bases. CDR1 and CDR2 from the germline V gene are SQVTM and ANQGSEA. This CDR3 has 12 amino acids. The chain's CDR3 is CSVRGFSIEAFF. The DNA of the CDR3 is TGCAGCGTTAGGGGGTTCTCGATTGAAGCTTTCTTT.

This chain uses TRBV10-2 with TRBJ2-1, with 10 bases matching TRBD2. The ends lost 6 bases at V and 4 bases at J; junction bases unmatched: 9. Germline V gives CDR1 WSHSY, CDR2 SAAADI. The CDR3 has 16 residues. CDR3 DNA: TGCGCCAGCAGCGCAGCTAGCGGGGGTTCATACAATGAGCAGTTCTTC. As protein: CASSAASGGSYNEQFF.

The chain combines TRBV4-1 with TRBJ2-7; D is unclear. Germline V gene sequence: CDR1 MGHRA, CDR2 YSYEKL. CDR3 length: 13 residues. V dropped 3 bases and J dropped 2 bases, with 8 bases sitting between them. The CDR3 DNA reads as TGCGCCAGCAGCCAGTTAGATACCTACGAGCAGTACTTC. It yields the protein CASSQLDTYEQYF.

CDR3 protein: CASRPGGNRNTEAFF. The CDR3 coding sequence is TGTGCCAGTAGACCGGGGGGGAATCGGAACACTGAAGCTTTCTTT. The chain employs TRBV19 and TRBJ1-1, with a tentative D call TRBD1 (5 bases). The germline V and J ends were trimmed by 6 bases and 1 base, with 15 bases remaining between them. This CDR3 comprises 15 residues. Germline V gene sequence: CDR1 LNHDA, CDR2 SQIVND (reference sequence). Supplemented by reference TRBV19 and TRBJ1-1, the full variable domain reads DGGITQSPKYLFRKEGQNVTLSCEQNLNHDAMYWYRQDPGQGLRLIYYSQIVNDFQKGDIAEGYSVSREKKESFPLTVTSAQKNPTAFYLCASRPGGNRNTEAFFGQGTRLTVV.

The rearrangement joins TRBV2 to TRBJ2-7, with TRBD1 as a possible D gene (5 bases). This CDR3 is built from 14 residues. CDR1 SNHLY and CDR2 FYNNEI come from the germline V gene. Trimming stripped 4 bases from V and 0 bases from J, with 10 bases between. CDR3 sequence (DNA): TGTGCCAGCAGTGCCCAGGGAATCTCCTACGAGCAGTACTTC. Amino acids: CASSAQGISYEQYF.

CDR3 in amino acids: CASSVRLLSAGELFF. The DNA of the CDR3 is TGTGCCAGCAGCGTCCGACTCCTTAGCGCCGGGGAGCTGTTTTTT. The rearrangement joins TRBV6-5 to TRBJ2-2; tentatively, D is TRBD2 (5 bases). Germline V gene sequence: CDR1 MNHEY, CDR2 SVGAGI. V was shortened by 6 bases and J by 6 bases, with 17 bases between the two germline ends. The CDR3 is 15 residues long.

The V and J genes are TRBV6-5 and TRBJ1-3; D gene uncertain. Trimming removed 6 bases from V and 0 bases from J, with 9 bases in between. The CDR3 runs to 14 residues. Looked up from germline, CDR1 is MNHEY and CDR2 is SVGAGI. This CDR3 is CASREAYSGNTIYF. The CDR3 DNA follows: TGTGCCAGCAGGGAGGCCTACTCTGGAAACACCATATATTTT.

This clone was counted between two and nine times. The chain is built from TRBV4-2 and TRBJ2-7, with D tentatively TRBD1 (6 bases). Germline CDR1 and CDR2: LGHNA and YNFKEQ. The CDR3 sequence is 16 residues long. V was cut by 1 base and J by 1 base, with 14 bases left in between. The CDR3 DNA reads TGTGCCAGCAGCCAAGCTTTCCGGGACATTTCCTACGAGCAGTACTTC. Its translation: CASSQAFRDISYEQYF.

This chain uses TRBV27 with TRBJ2-7; TRBD1 matches 8 bases. CDR1 is MNHEY and CDR2 is SMNVEV in the germline V gene (reference sequence). The CDR3 length is 16 residues. The junction had 6 bases not matched to a gene; V was cut back by 2 bases and J by 0 bases. CDR3: CASSLMFGQGSYEQYF. In nucleotides, the CDR3 is TGTGCCAGCAGTTTAATGTTTGGACAGGGCTCCTACGAGCAGTACTTC.

V usage is TRBV29-1 and J usage is TRBJ1-1; 7 bases align to TRBD1. CDR3 size: 14 residues. Germline V gene data show CDR1 as SQVTM and CDR2 as ANQGSEA. Germline trimming cut 7 bases from V and 1 base from J; bases unmatched to any gene: 9. The CDR3 nucleotides are TGCAGCGCCGACTGGGGGACAGCGAACACTGAAGCTTTCTTT. It is translated as CSADWGTANTEAFF.

The chain uses TRBV5-5 and TRBJ2-7, with 8 bases lining up with TRBD1. The CDR3 is made up of 14 amino acids. Germline V gene lookup returns CDR1 SGHKS and CDR2 YYEKEE (reference sequence). V trimming: 4 bases; J trimming: 3 bases; junction bases outside the gene matches: 6. This CDR3 is CASSISTGVYEQYF. CDR3 in DNA: TGTGCCAGCAGCATATCGACAGGGGTCTACGAGCAGTACTTC. The full variable domain, completed using reference TRBV5-5 and TRBJ2-7, is DAGVTQSPTHLIKTRGQQVTLRCSPISGHKSVSWYQQVLGQGPQFIFQYYEKEERGRGNFPDRFSARQFPNYSSELNVNALLLGDSALYLCASSISTGVYEQYFGPGTRLTVT.

The chain uses TRBV2 and TRBJ2-2; a weak D match, TRBD1 (6 bases). Germline CDR1 SNHLY, CDR2 FYNNEI. The length of the CDR3 is 18 residues. Trimming stripped 7 bases from V and 7 bases from J, with 28 bases between. CDR3 loop: CASKGVGRGLEESGELFF. The CDR3 DNA sequence: TGTGCCAGCAAGGGGGTCGGCCGAGGCTTGGAGGAGAGCGGGGAGCTGTTTTTT. Using reference TRBV2 and TRBJ2-2 for the parts outside the CDR3, the full variable domain is EPEVTQTPSHQVTQMGQEVILRCVPISNHLYFYWYRQILGQKVEFLVSFYNNEISEKSEIFDDQFSVERPDGSNFTLKIRSTKLEDSAMYFCASKGVGRGLEESGELFFGEGSRLTVL.

The chain recombines TRBV3-1 (or the pseudogene TRBV3-2) with TRBJ1-6; D call uncertain. The CDR3 loop spans 13 amino acids. Trimming cost V 2 bases and J 7 bases, with 6 bases left between them. The germline gives CDR1 LGHDT, CDR2 YNNKEL (reference sequence). DNA of the CDR3: TGTGCCAGCAGCCAAAACAGCAATTCACCCCTCCACTTT. It specifies CASSQNSNSPLHF.

The CDR3 here is CASSSGGPSETQYF. The CDR3, as DNA: TGTGCCAGCAGTTCGGGGGGACCGTCGGAGACCCAGTACTTC. V usage is TRBV6-2 or TRBV6-3 and J usage is TRBJ2-5; 7 bases line up with TRBD2. This CDR3 is 14 amino acids long. The J segment lost 5 bases and the V segment lost 4 bases, leaving 7 bases of the junction unmatched. In germline, CDR1 is MNHEY, CDR2 SVGEGT.

The table lists this clone with a count of one. The CDR3 spells CASSQDIYDQGSYGYTF. The CDR3 DNA reads TGTGCCAGCAGCCAAGATATATACGACCAGGGAAGCTATGGCTACACCTTC. This sequence joins TRBV4-2 and TRBJ1-2; D possibly corresponds to TRBD1 (5 bases). CDR3 size: 17 residues. The germline V gene encodes CDR1 LGHNA and CDR2 YNFKEQ. V lost 0 bases and J 4 bases, leaving 18 bases between the germline ends.

This clone was seen only once. The genes are TRBV6-5 and TRBJ2-7; 11 bases line up with TRBD1. Germline lookup yields CDR1 MNHEY and CDR2 SVGAGI. The CDR3 length is 15 residues. Trimming removed 4 bases from V and 7 bases from J; junction bases left unmatched: 9. The CDR3 DNA reads as TGTGCCAGCAGTTCGCCGGGACAGGGGGATCAGGAGCAGTACTTC. Amino acids: CASSSPGQGDQEQYF.

The CDR3: CASSIGTVNQPQHF. CDR3 nucleotide sequence: TGTGCCAGTAGTATCGGGACAGTGAATCAGCCCCAGCATTTT. The genes are TRBV19 and TRBJ1-5; TRBD1 matches 7 bases. CDR3 length: 14 amino acids. J gave up 4 bases and V 3 bases, and 3 bases lay outside the gene matches. CDR1 is LNHDA, CDR2 SQIVND, per germline (reference sequence).

This chain uses TRBV5-6 with TRBJ1-4, with D tentatively TRBD1 (6 bases). V was shortened by 3 bases and J by 6 bases, with 12 bases between the two germline ends. The CDR3 consists of 14 residues. Per the germline V gene, CDR1 is SGHDT and CDR2 is YYEEEE. In DNA form, the CDR3 reads TGTGCCAGCAGCTCGACAGGACGGGATGAAAAACTGTTTTTT. Its translation: CASSSTGRDEKLFF.

Here the CDR3 reads CASSPGIGGSNQPQHF. The DNA for the CDR3 is TGTGCCAGCAGCCCGGGAATCGGGGGTAGCAATCAGCCCCAGCATTTT. J is TRBJ1-5 and V is TRBV7-2; D is possibly TRBD1 (5 bases). The CDR3 totals 16 residues. Germline loops: CDR1 SGHTA, CDR2 FQGNSA. V lost 5 bases and J lost 0, with 14 bases in between.

This chain joins TRBV4-1 and TRBJ2-2; the match to TRBD2 covers 10 bases. Germline V gene sequence: CDR1 MGHRA, CDR2 YSYEKL. Trimming at V came to 1 base and at J to 7 bases, leaving 6 bases not matched to a gene. The CDR3 runs to 16 residues. The CDR3 coding sequence is TGCGCCAGCAGCCAAGCAACTAGCGGGGTTTTCGGGGAGCTGTTTTTT. Its protein is CASSQATSGVFGELFF.

This sequence joins TRBV4-3 and TRBJ2-7; weak D call: TRBD1 (5 bases). This CDR3 has 16 amino acids. Per germline, CDR1 LGHNA and CDR2 YSLEER. Deletions cut 1 base from V and 2 bases from J, with 15 bases between. CDR3 in amino acids: CASSQVSGHPAYEQYF. CDR3 nucleotide sequence: TGCGCCAGCAGCCAAGTGTCAGGACACCCGGCCTACGAGCAGTACTTC.

This chain links TRBV29-1 with TRBJ2-7, with D possibly being TRBD1 (5 bases). The CDR3 consists of 13 residues. The germline V and J ends were trimmed by 2 bases and 0 bases, with 8 bases remaining between them. Germline assignment: CDR1 SQVTM and CDR2 ANQGSEA. CDR3 coding DNA: TGCAGCGTTGAAAGGGGCAGCTCCTACGAGCAGTACTTC. Its protein is CSVERGSSYEQYF.

The chain combines TRBV29-1 with TRBJ1-2, with 10 nucleotides matching TRBD1. Germline CDR1 is SQVTM and CDR2 is ANQGSEA. V gave up 0 bases and J gave up 5 bases; unmatched junction bases: 3. CDR3 length: 14 amino acids. The CDR3 coding sequence is TGCAGCGTTGAAGATCCGGGACAGGGGTATGGCTACACCTTC. Amino acid sequence: CSVEDPGQGYGYTF.

This chain connects TRBV4-2 to TRBJ1-4; the D gene is possibly TRBD1 (6 bases). CDR1 is LGHNA and CDR2 is YNFKEQ in the germline V gene. V shed 4 bases and J shed 2 bases, with 14 bases lying between them. The CDR3 contains 16 residues. CDR3 loop: CASSPRFGGTNEKLFF. In nucleotides, the CDR3 is TGTGCCAGCAGCCCCCGCTTTGGGGGCACTAATGAAAAACTGTTTTTT.

The V and J genes are TRBV30 and TRBJ2-7, with a weak D call TRBD2 (7 bases). CDR3 size: 14 residues. Trimming shortened V by 2 bases and J by 0 bases, and 11 bases separated the two germline ends. Germline V CDR1 and CDR2: GTSNPN, SVGIG (reference sequence). The CDR3 nucleotides are TGTGCCTGGAGTTTAGGGGGGGTCTCCTACGAGCAGTACTTC. It translates to CAWSLGGVSYEQYF. Filled out from reference TRBV30 and TRBJ2-7, the complete variable domain reads SQTIHQWPATLVQPVGSPLSLECTVEGTSNPNLYWYRQAAGRGLQLLFYSVGIGQISSEVPQNLSASRPQDRQFILSSKKLLLSDSGFYLCAWSLGGVSYEQYFGPGTRLTVT.